This T cell receptor (beta chain) was identified during a study of OX40 agonist ivuxolimab in advanced cancers. In terms of the full investigation: Ivuxolimab was an agonistic, fully human IgG2 monoclonal antibody directed against OX40 (CD134), a costimulatory receptor. In the dose-escalation cohort, more than 75% of patients were male, and the mean age was around 60 years, with a range of roughly 23 to 85. Intravenous ivuxolimab was administered to patients every 2 weeks at six dose levels: 0.01, 0.1, 0.3, 1.5, 3 and 10 mg/kg. Peripheral TCRbeta sequencing aimed to test whether ivuxolimab altered TCR sequence diversity and caused clonal T-cell expansion. Prior anti-PD-1, anti-PD-L1 or anti-CTLA-4 therapy was permitted, and approximately 40% of dose-escalation patients had received checkpoint inhibitors. Partial responses occurred in three dose-escalation patients, of whom one had hepatocellular carcinoma and two had cutaneous melanoma. The monotherapy dose-escalation portion (N of about 50 patients) of the phase I ivuxolimab trial is reported in the paper. Among the roughly 50 dose-escalation patients, around 19 had hepatocellular carcinoma, 15 melanoma, 9 renal cell carcinoma and 9 head and neck cancer.

To sequence the TCRbeta CDR3 region, genomic DNA was isolated from the sorted cells. The immunoSEQ Assay was used to sequence the TCRbeta CDR3 regions. The source is immuneACCESS, and TCRdb retained only in-frame sequences with V and J called. Part of the clones is not carried over; for the studies checked, unresolved V genes explain less than half of this, and the remainder is unexplained. The sample contains 25,000 or so clones, roughly 88% of them found a single time. The top ten clones comprise 8.5% to 10% of the sample. Findings and caveats that apply to the study as a whole: On average, CD8+ T cells showed more expanded clones than CD4+ T cells after ivuxolimab. Low levels of normalized T-cell clonal expansion were also seen in some patients who did not respond. Which antigens the clonally expanded peripheral T cells were specific for was not determined. At doses of 0.1 to 3.0 mg/kg, clonal expansion of both CD4+ and CD8+ blood T cells was observed from baseline to week 6. In partial responders in the 0.1-3.0 mg/kg groups, normalized peripheral clonal expansion was found to be among the lowest, especially among CD8+ T cells.

The CDR3 numbers 13 residues from cysteine through phenylalanine. Just CDR3 DNA is preserved here, 39 bases in frame from base 1. The germline V gene specifies MNHEY as CDR1 and SVGAGI as CDR2. Trimming removed 0 bases from V and 9 bases from J, leaving 11 bases between the germline ends. Concerning this clone itself: Its specific antigen is unknown. It has no much larger one-base neighbor in the sample; base qualities were not kept.

The trial excluded patients who had a history of autoimmune disease or who were on systemic immunosuppression. Peripheral blood for TCR sequencing was collected from all dose cohorts at baseline, on cycle 4 day 1, and on cycle 7 day 1. The samples were taken from a phase I, first-in-human, multicenter, open-label dose-escalation trial of ivuxolimab. Adults with locally advanced or metastatic melanoma, renal cell, hepatocellular, or head and neck squamous cell carcinoma were enrolled in the trial. CD4+ and CD8+ T cells were sorted separately from peripheral blood before TCR sequencing. The sample in question was CD4+ or CD8+ T cells sorted from blood, obtained in a trial of the OX40 agonist ivuxolimab. The sequence links TRBV6-5 to TRBJ2-5; a confident D gene designation cannot be given. The clonotype comes from an adult with an advanced solid tumor such as melanoma, head and neck, liver or kidney cancer. The DNA sequence is given as TGTGCCAGCAGTTACTCGTCCCCCGTGGCCCAGTACTTC. This is translated as CASSYSSPVAQYF.